These T cell receptor beta chains were read from a single sample in a study of T-cell memory formation after mild COVID-19. TCRdb independently ran MiXCR on the 5' RACE reads; one entry per CDR3 protein. The sample carries a few hundred thousand distinct CDR3 sequences, roughly 25% recorded once. The sample comprised PBMCs or a T cell subset sorted from them (not recorded which). The receptors stem from an adult woman who had mild COVID-19 (a few samples of this study predate the infection). Cell type and time point are not known. Both conserved end residues are part of each CDR3. The D gene is left open where the match is weak. A clone size is listed for some rows: how often the clone was seen (once, few, many), or a class if it is expanded.

many	TRBV7-2	TRBJ1-5	NA	TGTGCCAGCAGCTTTGGTCCAGGGGTAAATCAGCCCCAGCATTTT	CASSFGPGVNQPQHF
once	TRBV12-3/TRBV12-4	TRBJ1-5	NA	TGTGCCAGCAGTTTTGGGGGGAGACAGCCCCAGCATTTT	CASSFGGRQPQHF
NA	TRBV5-1	TRBJ1-3	TRBD1	TGCGCCAGCACCCTGACAGGGAGCTCTGGAAACACCATATATTTT	CASTLTGSSGNTIYF
NA	TRBV18	TRBJ2-6	NA	TGTGCCAGCTCACCCCGTACAGGGTCTGGGGCCAACGTCCTGACTTTC	CASSPRTGSGANVLTF
NA	TRBV6-5	TRBJ2-5	TRBD1	TGTGCCAGCAGTTACGGTGGGACAGGGAGCCTGGGGACCCAGTACTTC	CASSYGGTGSLGTQYF
few	TRBV27	TRBJ2-2	NA	TGTGCCAGCAGTCCTCACCCCCGACAGGGAGGCACCGGGGAGCTGTTTTTT	CASSPHPRQGGTGELFF
NA	TRBV7-7	TRBJ2-1	TRBD2	TGTGCCAGCAGCCCGGGACTAGCGCATGAGCAGTTCTTC	CASSPGLAHEQFF
many	TRBV5-1	TRBJ2-2	NA	TGCGCCAGCAGCGGTATGACCGGGGAGCTGTTTTTT	CASSGMTGELFF
NA	TRBV18	TRBJ1-1	NA	TGTGCCAGCTCACCACCGGGACCGAGGAACACTGAAGCTTTCTTT	CASSPPGPRNTEAFF
NA	TRBV5-1	TRBJ1-4	NA	TGCGCCAGCGTACCTACGGGGGGGTTTGAAAAACTGTTTTTT	CASVPTGGFEKLFF
many	TRBV11-1	TRBJ2-1	TRBD2	TGTGCCAGCAGCTTCGTTGCGGGAGTATATAGAGGGAATGAGCAGTTCTTC	CASSFVAGVYRGNEQFF
NA	TRBV24-1	TRBJ2-3	NA	TGTGCCACCAGTGATTTGCGAGGGGGCACAGATACGCAGTATTTT	CATSDLRGGTDTQYF
NA	TRBV7-2	TRBJ2-3	TRBD2	TGTGCCAGCACCCGGACTAGCGGCTACACAGATACGCAGTATTTT	CASTRTSGYTDTQYF
few	TRBV12-3/TRBV12-4	TRBJ2-1	NA	TGTGCCTGTACAATAGCGGCTTCCTACAATGAGCAGTTCTTC	CACTIAASYNEQFF
few	TRBV7-8	TRBJ2-1	NA	TGTGCCAGCGCTGACGGGAGAAGGTACAATGAGCAGTTCTTC	CASADGRRYNEQFF
NA	TRBV5-1	TRBJ2-7	TRBD1	TGCGCCAGCAGCTTGGGAGACCAGGGGGCATGGACCTACGAGCAGTACTTC	CASSLGDQGAWTYEQYF
NA	TRBV29-1	TRBJ1-2	TRBD1	TGCAGCGCGGACAGGGTAGACGGCTACACCTTC	CSADRVDGYTF
few	TRBV7-9	TRBJ2-5	NA	TGTGCCAGCAGCTTAGTGGCGGGATCTAAAGAGACCCAGTACTTC	CASSLVAGSKETQYF
few	TRBV24-1	TRBJ2-1	NA	TGTGCCACCAGTGATAGGGCCCGGGATGAGCAGTTCTTC	CATSDRARDEQFF
few	TRBV11-3	TRBJ2-7	NA	TGTGCCAGCAGCTTAGGGAATGGAAACTACGAGCAGTACTTC	CASSLGNGNYEQYF
few	TRBV7-6	TRBJ2-7	NA	TGTGCCAGCAGCTTAGCAGGGACATCGCACGAGCAGTACTTC	CASSLAGTSHEQYF
many	TRBV28	TRBJ2-2	NA	TGTGCCAGCGCATGGGGGACCGGGGAGCTGTTTTTT	CASAWGTGELFF
NA	TRBV30	TRBJ2-1	NA	TGTGCCTGGAGTGCCGAATCCTACAATGAGCAGTTCTTC	CAWSAESYNEQFF
many	TRBV12-3/TRBV12-4	TRBJ2-1	TRBD2	TGTGCCAGCACCCCCGGGACTAGCGAAGTCAATGAGCAGTTCTTC	CASTPGTSEVNEQFF
NA	TRBV9	TRBJ2-3	TRBD2	TGTGCCAGCAGCGAGGGCGGGGGGCCAGATACGCAGTATTTT	CASSEGGGPDTQYF
NA	TRBV4-1	TRBJ2-1	NA	TGCGCCAGCAGCCCCCGGGACCGTTCCAATGAGCAGTTCTTC	CASSPRDRSNEQFF
few	TRBV7-8	TRBJ2-2	TRBD1	TGTGCCAGCAGGACCGGGACAGGGATTACCGGGGAGCTGTTTTTT	CASRTGTGITGELFF
few	TRBV7-8	TRBJ2-2	NA	TGTGCCAGCAGCTTAGGGGTTTGGGACACCGGTTGGACCGGGGAGCTGTTTTTT	CASSLGVWDTGWTGELFF
few	TRBV24-1	TRBJ1-2	TRBD1	TGTGCCACCAAATCCGGGACAGCTCATGGCTACACCTTC	CATKSGTAHGYTF
few	TRBV2	TRBJ2-3	TRBD1	TGTGCCAGCAGTCGACAGGGCCTCCGCACAGATACGCAGTATTTT	CASSRQGLRTDTQYF
many	TRBV29-1	TRBJ2-3	NA	TGCAGCGTCCCCCTTCGGGCTGGCACAGATACGCAGTATTTT	CSVPLRAGTDTQYF
NA	TRBV3-1	TRBJ2-7	TRBD1	TGTGCCAGCAGCCAAGATCGACAGGGCCACGAGCAGTACTTC	CASSQDRQGHEQYF
few	TRBV29-1	TRBJ1-1	NA	TGCAGCGTTGAAAAGGGGAACACTGAAGCTTTCTTT	CSVEKGNTEAFF
few	TRBV7-2	TRBJ2-5	TRBD2	TGTGCCAGCAGCTGGGGGAAGACTAGCGGGGGGGCAGAGACCCAGTACTTC	CASSWGKTSGGAETQYF
NA	TRBV24-1	TRBJ2-6	NA	TGTGCCACCAGTGATTGGGGGGGGGGGCCCAACGTCCTGACTTTC	CATSDWGGGPNVLTF
few	TRBV7-8	TRBJ1-4	NA	TGTGCCAGCAGCTTAGCCTCCGGGGCCCCGTTTTTT	CASSLASGAPFF